This TCR beta chain was sequenced in a study of blood T cell repertoires in COVID-19. Study-level information: COVID-19 samples, acute and convalescent, were from the United States, Italy and Spain.

Method: immunoSEQ multiplex PCR; TCRdb's copy keeps in-frame clones and lacks some. The repertoire holds about 140,000 clones, with roughly 85% as singletons. Trimming took off 5 bases at V and 0 bases at J, with 15 bases between the two ends. Germline V gene lookup returns CDR1 MDHEN and CDR2 SYDVKM. The CDR3 has 16 residues. The chain joins TRBV28 to TRBJ2-3, with D perhaps TRBD2 (5 bases). The TCR comes from a man aged 45-60 years with acute or convalescent COVID-19. The specimen was peripheral blood. CDR3 coding DNA: TGTGCCAGCAGTCCCCGAGCGGACGCTAGCACAGATACGCAGTATTTT. It encodes CASSPRADASTDTQYF.